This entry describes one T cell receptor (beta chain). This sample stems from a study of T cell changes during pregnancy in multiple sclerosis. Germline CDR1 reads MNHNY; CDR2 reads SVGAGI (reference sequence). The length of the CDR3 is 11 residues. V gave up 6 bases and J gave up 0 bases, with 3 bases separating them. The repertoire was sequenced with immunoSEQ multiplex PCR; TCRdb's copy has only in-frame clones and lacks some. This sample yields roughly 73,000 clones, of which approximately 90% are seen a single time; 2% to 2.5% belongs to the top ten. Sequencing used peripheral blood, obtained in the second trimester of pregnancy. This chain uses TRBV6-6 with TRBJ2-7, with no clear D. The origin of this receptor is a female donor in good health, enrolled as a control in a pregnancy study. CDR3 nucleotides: TGTGCCAGCAGACACTCCTACGAGCAGTACTTC. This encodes CASRHSYEQYF.